This T cell receptor beta chain comes out of a study of T cell responses to AZD1222 COVID-19 vaccine (dated by TCRdb to the early 2020s). Turning to the overall study: AZD1222 recipients whose second dose came at about 4 weeks and those whose second dose came at about 12 weeks were combined into one group, since spike-specific TCR depth and breadth did not differ between the two schedules. Enrollment into the trials was organized by age into subgroups of 18-55, 56-69 and 70-plus years, and those subgroups contained approximately 160, 26 and 62 TCR-sequenced participants, respectively. TCR sequencing covered more than 230 trial participants: about 210 given two doses of AZD1222 and 26 given two doses of MenACWY control vaccine.

Summary of the overall study and its limitations: Epitopes outside the regions mutated in the B.1.351 and B.1.1.7 variants were reportedly recognized by nearly half of the unique spike-specific TCRs. No day 14 peak-response samples were available, so repertoires were characterized only after the peak T cell response. The 56-69-year group was small, and its depth increase did not reach significance, likely because of low power. Conclusions about previously exposed vaccinees are limited, since just a handful of AZD1222 recipients were seropositive for SARS-CoV-2 at baseline. After two AZD1222 doses, both the breadth and the depth of spike-specific TCRs were significantly higher than at day 0 and than in MenACWY recipients. Most participants were white British and females outnumbered males, and the authors suggested that clonal diversity may have been underestimated. The vaccine-associated CD4 TCRs covered the entire spike protein, and the dominant responses fell in regions 160-218 and 743-854.

The time point label here, explained by the study, means: baseline before first vaccination. Vaccinee samples were obtained from the UK trials COV001 and COV002, which included a single-blind randomized controlled phase 2/3 trial of AZD1222 (ChAdOx1 nCoV-19) in healthy adults. For TCRbeta chain sequencing, PBMC samples from trial participants were taken at day 0 and at day 28 after the second dose. The CDR3 regions of human TCRbeta chains were analyzed by immunosequencing. The original methods were these. TCRs in the repertoires were matched against a reference library of SARS-CoV-2-specific TCRs that had been generated with the MIRA antigen-specificity platform. Breadth was defined as the fraction of unique TCRs that were SARS-CoV-2-associated, and depth was defined as the fraction of total T cells that were SARS-CoV-2-associated. Using the MIRA data, each spike-specific TCR was mapped to the spike region that the TCR reacts to and placed in a CD4 or CD8 class. Log10-transformed breadth and depth values were compared by one-way ANOVA with Sidak's multiple comparisons tests. TCRdb stores this immuneACCESS table with in-frame sequences only. Part of the clones is absent; in the studies checked, under half of the shortfall reflects unresolved V genes, and no reason is known for the rest. That table gives V, J and clone size, and the DNA gave D and trimming. The sample profile shows 140,000 or so clones; about 92% of them were found once. The top ten constitute about 1.9% of the sample.

To note about this clone: No cognate antigen has been identified for it. No base quality values were provided; no much bigger clone lies one nucleotide off.

Germline trimming: 6 bases from V, 4 bases from J; junction bases outside gene matches: 6. Inclusive of the bounding cysteine and phenylalanine, the CDR3 is 15 residues long. Only CDR3 DNA is held: 45 bases, read in frame from base 1. Sequences LNHDA (CDR1) and SQIVND (CDR2) are obtained from the germline V gene (reference sequence). The V gene is TRBV19 and the J gene is TRBJ1-2, with 12 bases aligning to TRBD1. Sequenced material: peripheral blood, taken on day 0 of AZD1222 vaccination. The source of this sequence is an adult in good health. CDR3 protein: CASRTPGQGAYGYTF. The DNA reads TGTGCCAGTAGGACCCCGGGACAGGGGGCCTATGGCTACACCTTC.